This is a list of T cell receptor beta chains from one sample in a study of blood T cell repertoires in COVID-19. Generated by immunoSEQ multiplex PCR, the TCRdb table keeps only in-frame clones and is missing some. The table lists fewer than 400,000 clones, approximately 84% of them singletons. The sequenced sample consisted of PBMCs or T cells enriched from blood (not recorded which). Receptor source: a man aged 25 to 40 who had recovered from COVID-19. The CDR3 runs from the conserved cysteine through the conserved F or W. A D gene is named only where the DNA matches it firmly. Size tells how often a clone was seen (once, few, many) or the class of an expanded clone, and some rows leave it out.

>14|TRBJ1-2|TRBV4-2|NA|NA
TGTGCCAGCAGCCAAGATCATGAGAACTATGGCTACACCTTC
CASSQDHENYGYTF
>11|TRBJ1-2|TRBV29-1|NA|NA
TGCAGCGCAAGACTCTCAGTAGGCTACACCTTC
CSARLSVGYTF
>15|TRBJ2-1|TRBV4-1|TRBD1|NA
TGCGCCAGCAGCCAAGAAGACAGGGGGATCACTGAGCAGTTCTTC
CASSQEDRGITEQFF
>13|TRBJ1-6|TRBV10-2|TRBD1|NA
TGCGCCAGCACCGGACAGGATAATTCACCCCTCCACTTT
CASTGQDNSPLHF
>12|TRBJ2-1|TRBV7-9|NA|NA
TGTGCCAGCATGGCGCCGCGGAATGAGCAGTTCTTC
CASMAPRNEQFF
>16|TRBJ1-5|TRBV18|TRBD1|NA
TGTGCCAGCTCACTACAGGGGGCAACGAGCAATCAGCCCCAGCATTTT
CASSLQGATSNQPQHF
>15|TRBJ2-5|TRBV10-2|NA|NA
TGCGCCAGCAGCGTTACAGGGTCCCCTCAAGAGACCCAGTACTTC
CASSVTGSPQETQYF
>16|TRBJ2-3|TRBV27|TRBD2|NA
TGTGCCAGCAGTTTATGGGGCGGGAGAGGGGCAGATACGCAGTATTTT
CASSLWGGRGADTQYF
>15|TRBJ1-2|TRBV6-5|TRBD1|NA
TGTGCCAGCAGTAAAACTTTACAGGGGCGGGATGGCTACACCTTC
CASSKTLQGRDGYTF
>13|TRBJ2-2|TRBV29-1|NA|NA
TGCAGCGTTGGTCTTCCGAACACCGGGGAGCTGTTTTTT
CSVGLPNTGELFF
>17|TRBJ2-5|TRBV11-2|NA|few
TGTGCCAGCAGCCCGGCCTTAGTGGCGGGTCCGAAGGAGACCCAGTACTTC
CASSPALVAGPKETQYF
>12|TRBJ2-3|TRBV7-2|NA|NA
TGTGCCAGCAGCTTTTTCTCGGATACGCAGTATTTT
CASSFFSDTQYF
>17|TRBJ2-3|TRBV3-1/TRBV3-2|TRBD2|NA
TGTGCCAGCAGCCCCGCGGGACTAGCGGGAGTTGCAGATACGCAGTATTTT
CASSPAGLAGVADTQYF
>16|TRBJ2-3|TRBV27|TRBD2|NA
TGTGCCAGCAGTCCGCGACTAGCGCTCCGCACAGATACGCAGTATTTT
CASSPRLALRTDTQYF
>14|TRBJ2-3|TRBV30|NA|NA
TGTGCCTGGAGTAGGGGCCTCAGGGTTGATACGCAGTATTTT
CAWSRGLRVDTQYF
>12|TRBJ1-2|TRBV3-1/TRBV3-2|NA|NA
TGTGCCAGCAGCCCTGGCCATTATGGCTACACCTTC
CASSPGHYGYTF
>14|TRBJ1-2|TRBV10-3|NA|NA
TGTGCCATCAGTGAGTCAGACAGGAACTATGGCTACACCTTC
CAISESDRNYGYTF
>13|TRBJ2-1|TRBV30|NA|NA
TGTGCCTGGACAAGGAGCGGGCTACTCGGTCCGTTCTTC
CAWTRSGLLGPFF
>15|TRBJ2-1|TRBV7-9|NA|NA
TGTGCCAGCAGCCCGTATGGCGAGGGTGAGGGTGAGCAGTTCTTC
CASSPYGEGEGEQFF
>15|TRBJ1-5|TRBV19|NA|NA
TGTGCCAGTAGTATAAACCGGGGTAGCAATCAGCCCCAGCATTTT
CASSINRGSNQPQHF
>17|TRBJ2-1|TRBV14|TRBD2|NA
TGTGCCAGCAGCCAATTCTCCGGGACTAGCGGCTACAATGAGCAGTTCTTC
CASSQFSGTSGYNEQFF
>18|TRBJ1-3|TRBV30|NA|NA
TGTGCCTGGAGTGTAGGGCCGAGGGGGGGGAGCTCTGGAAACACCATATATTTT
CAWSVGPRGGSSGNTIYF
>15|TRBJ2-3|TRBV5-5|TRBD2|NA
TGTGCCAGCAGCTTGGCCGGGGGGGCCGCAGATACGCAGTATTTT
CASSLAGGAADTQYF
>17|TRBJ2-7|TRBV7-9|TRBD2|NA
TGTGCCAGCACCGACCAGCCCGGGACTAGCGCGCACTACGAGCAGTACTTC
CASTDQPGTSAHYEQYF
>22|TRBJ2-7|TRBV12-5|TRBD2|NA
TGTGCTAGTGGTTTAGACATGACCTCCCCTAGCGGGAGGTTCCTCAAAGCTTTTTTAGCCCCATTC
CASGLDMTSPSGRFLKAFLAPF
>11|TRBJ1-2|TRBV7-2|NA|NA
TGTGCCAGCAGCGCCAGGGGTGGCTACACCTTC
CASSARGGYTF
>12|TRBJ2-5|TRBV7-8|NA|NA
TGTGCCAGCAGCTTCCATCGGGAGACCCAGTACTTC
CASSFHRETQYF
>16|TRBJ1-2|TRBV10-3|TRBD1|few
TGTGCCATCAGTGAGCCCCAGGGGGCCACGCTCGGTGGCTACACCTTC
CAISEPQGATLGGYTF
>17|TRBJ2-3|TRBV5-6|TRBD2|few
TGTGCCAGCAGCTTTCGACTAGCGGGATTTAGCACAGATACGCAGTATTTT
CASSFRLAGFSTDTQYF
>14|TRBJ2-3|TRBV28|TRBD1|NA
TGTGCCAGCCATCCGGGACAGGGACGCGATACGCAGTATTTT
CASHPGQGRDTQYF
>14|TRBJ1-4|TRBV29-1|NA|once
TGCAGCGTGGGGGTACAGGGTGGGCGAGAAAAACTGTTTTTT
CSVGVQGGREKLFF
>15|TRBJ2-7|TRBV5-4|TRBD2|NA
TGTGCCAGCAGATATAGCGGGAGGAGGTCCTACGAGCAGTACTTC
CASRYSGRRSYEQYF
>16|TRBJ2-3|TRBV7-8|TRBD1|NA
TGTGCCAGCAGCCAAAACAGGGGGATTAGCACAGATACGCAGTATTTT
CASSQNRGISTDTQYF
>12|TRBJ2-7|TRBV3-1/TRBV3-2|NA|NA
TGTGCCAGCAGCTTGAGCTCCTACGAGCAGTACTTC
CASSLSSYEQYF
>14|TRBJ2-1|TRBV18|TRBD1|NA
TGTGCCAGCACAGGGGTCCACGGTGATAATGAGCAGTTCTTC
CASTGVHGDNEQFF
>13|TRBJ1-1|TRBV5-1|TRBD1|NA
TGCGCCAGCAGTCAGGGGGGTCGGACTGAAGCTTTCTTT
CASSQGGRTEAFF
>15|TRBJ2-1|TRBV7-8|TRBD2|NA
TGTGCCAGCAGCTTAGAGTCTAGCGGGAGCCATGAGCAGTTCTTC
CASSLESSGSHEQFF
>16|TRBJ1-5|TRBV19|TRBD1|NA
TGTGCCACCGCGGGACAGGGGGCTAGGAGCAATCAGCCCCAGCATTTT
CATAGQGARSNQPQHF
>13|TRBJ2-7|TRBV6-2/TRBV6-3|NA|NA
TGTGCCAGCAGTTACACCCCGGCCTACGAGCAGTACTTC
CASSYTPAYEQYF
>16|TRBJ2-1|TRBV7-6|TRBD1|once
TGTGCCAGCAGCGGGGGACAGGGGAGCTCCTACAATGAGCAGTTCTTC
CASSGGQGSSYNEQFF
>13|TRBJ2-1|TRBV5-1|NA|NA
TGCGCCAGCAGCCGCCGGGCGGGTGACGAGCAGTTCTTC
CASSRRAGDEQFF